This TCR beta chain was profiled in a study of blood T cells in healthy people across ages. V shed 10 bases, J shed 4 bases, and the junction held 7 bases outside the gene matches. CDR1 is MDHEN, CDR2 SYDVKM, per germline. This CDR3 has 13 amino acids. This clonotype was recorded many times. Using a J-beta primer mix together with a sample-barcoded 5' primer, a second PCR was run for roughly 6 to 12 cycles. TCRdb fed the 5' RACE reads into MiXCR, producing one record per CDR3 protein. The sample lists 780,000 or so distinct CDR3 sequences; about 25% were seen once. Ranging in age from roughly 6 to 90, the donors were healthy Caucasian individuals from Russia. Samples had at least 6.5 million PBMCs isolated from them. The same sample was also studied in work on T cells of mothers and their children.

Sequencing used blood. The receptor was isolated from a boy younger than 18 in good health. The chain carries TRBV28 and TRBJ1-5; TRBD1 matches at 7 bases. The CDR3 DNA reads TGTGCCACCTTGGGGACAGCAAATCAGCCCCAGCATTTT. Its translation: CATLGTANQPQHF.